Listed here are 3 T cell receptor beta chains from one sample, sequenced in a study of blood T cell repertoires in COVID-19 (dated by TCRdb to between 2020 and 2021). The library relied on the immunoSEQ multiplex PCR assay. TCRdb re-hosts the immuneACCESS table, in-frame sequences only. Its copies lack some clones; in the studies checked, an unresolved V gene accounts for under half of them, and the cause for the rest is not known. In all, the sample holds approximately 390,000 clones, and approximately 86% of those were seen once. The top ten constitute about 2.1% of the sample. Sequences were obtained from PBMCs or T cells enriched from blood (not recorded which). The receptors were gathered from a woman in her forties with acute COVID-19.

This chain joins TRBV14 and TRBJ1-2; TRBD1 matches 11 bases. Germline V gives CDR1 SGHDN, CDR2 FVKESK. The CDR3 consists of 16 residues. V lost 0 bases to trimming and J lost 7 bases; unmatched junction nucleotides: 7. DNA for the CDR3: TGTGCCAGCAGCCAAGATCATGGACAGGGGGCAAGTGGCTACACCTTC. This encodes CASSQDHGQGASGYTF.

The chain carries TRBV18 and TRBJ1-2; D may be TRBD1 (6 bases). The CDR3 covers 15 residues. Per germline, CDR1 KGHSH and CDR2 LQKENI. The V gene lost 6 bases and the J gene lost 7 bases, with 21 bases spanning the gap. This CDR3 reads CASSADSNNRAGYTF. DNA of the CDR3: TGTGCCAGCTCGGCCGATAGTAACAACAGGGCTGGCTACACCTTC.

CDR3 sequence: CSVDLGDYGYTF. CDR3 sequence (DNA): TGCAGCGTTGATCTAGGGGACTATGGCTACACCTTC. This chain uses TRBV29-1 with TRBJ1-2, with a possible D match to TRBD1 (5 bases). The CDR3 extends over 12 amino acids. Germline lookup yields CDR1 SQVTM and CDR2 ANQGSEA. The V and J ends lost 3 bases and 3 bases respectively, with 8 bases between them.